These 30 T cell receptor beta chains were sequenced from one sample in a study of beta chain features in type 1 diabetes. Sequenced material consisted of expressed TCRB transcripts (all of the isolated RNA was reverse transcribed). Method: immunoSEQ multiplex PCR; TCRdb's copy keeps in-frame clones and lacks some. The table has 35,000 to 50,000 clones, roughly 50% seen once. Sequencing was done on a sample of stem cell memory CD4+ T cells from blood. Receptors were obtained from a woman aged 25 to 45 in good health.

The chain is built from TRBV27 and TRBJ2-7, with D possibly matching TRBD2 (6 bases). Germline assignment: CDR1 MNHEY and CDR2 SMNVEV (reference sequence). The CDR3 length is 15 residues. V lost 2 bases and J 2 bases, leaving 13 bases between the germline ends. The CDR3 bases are TGTGCCAGCAGTTTAGGCGGGACCGGGACCTACGAGCAGTACTTC. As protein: CASSLGGTGTYEQYF.

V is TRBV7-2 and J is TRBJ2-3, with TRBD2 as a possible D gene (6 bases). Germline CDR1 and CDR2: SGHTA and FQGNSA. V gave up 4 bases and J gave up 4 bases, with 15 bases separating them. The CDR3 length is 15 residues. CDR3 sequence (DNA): TGTGCCAGCAGCTCCCCTTCAATAGCGGCAGATACGCAGTATTTT. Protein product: CASSSPSIAADTQYF.

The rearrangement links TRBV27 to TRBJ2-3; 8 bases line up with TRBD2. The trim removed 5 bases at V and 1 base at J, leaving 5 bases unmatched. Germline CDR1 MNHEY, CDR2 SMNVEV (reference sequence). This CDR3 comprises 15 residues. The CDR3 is CASSAGLAGTDTQYF. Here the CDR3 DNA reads TGTGCCAGCAGTGCCGGACTAGCAGGCACAGATACGCAGTATTTT.

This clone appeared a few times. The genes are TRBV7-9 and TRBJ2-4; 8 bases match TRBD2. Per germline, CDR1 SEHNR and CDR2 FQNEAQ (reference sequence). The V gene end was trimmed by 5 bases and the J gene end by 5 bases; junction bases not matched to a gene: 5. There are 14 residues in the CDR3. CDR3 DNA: TGTGCCAGCAGCGATCCGCGGGGGGAAAACATTCAGTACTTC. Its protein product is CASSDPRGENIQYF.

The CDR3 bases are TGCAGCGTTCAACCCGGGACTAGCTCCGCAGATACGCAGTATTTT. Protein product: CSVQPGTSSADTQYF. The rearrangement joins TRBV29-1 to TRBJ2-3, with TRBD2 identical over 9 bases. Losses at the gene ends were 5 bases for V and 4 bases for J; bases not matched to a gene: 10. This CDR3 region has 15 residues. Germline lookup yields CDR1 SQVTM and CDR2 ANQGSEA.

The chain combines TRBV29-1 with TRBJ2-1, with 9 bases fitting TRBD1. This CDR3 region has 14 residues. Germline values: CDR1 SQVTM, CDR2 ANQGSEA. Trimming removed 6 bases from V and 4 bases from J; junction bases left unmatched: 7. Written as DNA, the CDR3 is TGCAGCGTCGCCTTGGGACAGGGATACAATGAGCAGTTCTTC. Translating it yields CSVALGQGYNEQFF.

The chain's CDR3 is CASSLVGTGDYEQYF. The CDR3 nucleotides are TGTGCCAGCAGCTTGGTTGGGACAGGCGACTACGAGCAGTACTTC. The chain employs TRBV5-5 and TRBJ2-7; 8 positions match TRBD1. CDR1 and CDR2 (germline): SGHKS, YYEKEE (reference sequence). There are 15 residues in the CDR3. The junction had 5 bases not matched to a gene; V was cut back by 0 bases and J by 3 bases.

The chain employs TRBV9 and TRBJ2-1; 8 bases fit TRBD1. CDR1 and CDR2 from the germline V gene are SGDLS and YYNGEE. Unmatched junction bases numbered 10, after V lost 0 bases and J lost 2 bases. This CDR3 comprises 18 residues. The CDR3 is CASSVDQGAHRAYNEQFF. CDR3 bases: TGTGCCAGCAGCGTAGACCAGGGGGCCCACCGAGCCTACAATGAGCAGTTCTTC. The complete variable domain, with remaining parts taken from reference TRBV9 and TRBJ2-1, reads DSGVTQTPKHLITATGQRVTLRCSPRSGDLSVYWYQQSLDQGLQFLIQYYNGEERAKGNILERFSAQQFPDLHSELNLSSLELGDSALYFCASSVDQGAHRAYNEQFFGPGTRLTVL.

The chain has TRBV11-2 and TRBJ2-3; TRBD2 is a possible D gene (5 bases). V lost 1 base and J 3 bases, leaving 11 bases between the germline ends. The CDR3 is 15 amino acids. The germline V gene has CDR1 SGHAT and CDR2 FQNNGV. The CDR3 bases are TGTGCCAGCAGCTTAGTCCTAGCATCGACAGATACGCAGTATTTT. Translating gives CASSLVLASTDTQYF. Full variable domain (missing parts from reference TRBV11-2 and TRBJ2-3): EAGVAQSPRYKIIEKRQSVAFWCNPISGHATLYWYQQILGQGPKLLIQFQNNGVVDDSQLPKDRFSAERLKGVDSTLKIQPAKLEDSAVYLCASSLVLASTDTQYFGPGTRLTVL.

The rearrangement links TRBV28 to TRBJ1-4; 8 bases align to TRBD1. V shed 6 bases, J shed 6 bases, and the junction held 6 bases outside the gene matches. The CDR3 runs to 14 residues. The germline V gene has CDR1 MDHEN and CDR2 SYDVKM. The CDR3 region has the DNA TGTGCCAGCAGCGATCCAGGGGGCGATGAAAAACTGTTTTTT. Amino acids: CASSDPGGDEKLFF.

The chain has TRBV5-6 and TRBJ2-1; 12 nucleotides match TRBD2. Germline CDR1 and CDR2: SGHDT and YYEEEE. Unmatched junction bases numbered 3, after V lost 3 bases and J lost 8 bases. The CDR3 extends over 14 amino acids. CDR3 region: CASSWTSGMDEQFF. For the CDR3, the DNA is TGTGCCAGCAGCTGGACTAGCGGGATGGATGAGCAGTTCTTC.

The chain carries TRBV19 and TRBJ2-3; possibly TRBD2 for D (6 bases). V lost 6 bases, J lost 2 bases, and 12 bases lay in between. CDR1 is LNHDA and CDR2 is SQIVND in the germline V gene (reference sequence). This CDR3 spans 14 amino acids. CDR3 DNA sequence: TGTGCCAGTAGGGGAGGTTCCCCCACAGATACGCAGTATTTT. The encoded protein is CASRGGSPTDTQYF. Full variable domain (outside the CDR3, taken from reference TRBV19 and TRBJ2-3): DGGITQSPKYLFRKEGQNVTLSCEQNLNHDAMYWYRQDPGQGLRLIYYSQIVNDFQKGDIAEGYSVSREKKESFPLTVTSAQKNPTAFYLCASRGGSPTDTQYFGPGTRLTVL.

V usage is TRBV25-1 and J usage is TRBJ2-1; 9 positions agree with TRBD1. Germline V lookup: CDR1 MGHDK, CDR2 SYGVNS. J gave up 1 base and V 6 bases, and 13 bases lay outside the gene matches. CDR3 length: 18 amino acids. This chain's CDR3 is CASSPTQGDRESYNEQFF. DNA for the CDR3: TGTGCCAGCAGCCCGACTCAGGGGGACAGGGAGTCCTACAATGAGCAGTTCTTC.

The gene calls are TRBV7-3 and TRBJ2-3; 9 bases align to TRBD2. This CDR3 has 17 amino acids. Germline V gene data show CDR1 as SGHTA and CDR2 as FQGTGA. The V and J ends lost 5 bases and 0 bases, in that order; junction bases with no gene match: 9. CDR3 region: CASSPTVTSGSTDTQYF. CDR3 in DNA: TGTGCCAGCAGCCCCACCGTTACTAGCGGGAGCACAGATACGCAGTATTTT.

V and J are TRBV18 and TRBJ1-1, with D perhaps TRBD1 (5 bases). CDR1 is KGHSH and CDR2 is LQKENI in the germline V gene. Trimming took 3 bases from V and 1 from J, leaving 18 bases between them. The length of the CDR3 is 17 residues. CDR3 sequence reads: CASSPLLYTGGNTEAFF. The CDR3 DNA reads TGTGCCAGCTCACCTCTCCTTTACACCGGGGGGAACACTGAAGCTTTCTTT.

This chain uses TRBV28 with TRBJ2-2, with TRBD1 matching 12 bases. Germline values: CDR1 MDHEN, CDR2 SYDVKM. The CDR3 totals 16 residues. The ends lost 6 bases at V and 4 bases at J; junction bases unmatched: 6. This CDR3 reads CASSPGTGGRTGELFF. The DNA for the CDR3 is TGTGCCAGCAGCCCGGGGACAGGGGGCCGCACCGGGGAGCTGTTTTTT.

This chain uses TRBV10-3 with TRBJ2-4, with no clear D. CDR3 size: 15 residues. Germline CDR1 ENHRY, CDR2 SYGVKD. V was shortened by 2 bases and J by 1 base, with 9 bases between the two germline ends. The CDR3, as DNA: TGTGCCATCAGTGAGACGGGTAGCGCCAAAAACATTCAGTACTTC. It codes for CAISETGSAKNIQYF.

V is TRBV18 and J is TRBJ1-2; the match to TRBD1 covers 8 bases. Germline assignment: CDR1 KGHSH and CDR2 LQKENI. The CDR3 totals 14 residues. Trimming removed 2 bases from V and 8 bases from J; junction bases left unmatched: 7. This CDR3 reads CASSPTQGGPGYTF. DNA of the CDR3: TGTGCCAGCTCACCAACACAGGGGGGACCCGGCTACACCTTC.

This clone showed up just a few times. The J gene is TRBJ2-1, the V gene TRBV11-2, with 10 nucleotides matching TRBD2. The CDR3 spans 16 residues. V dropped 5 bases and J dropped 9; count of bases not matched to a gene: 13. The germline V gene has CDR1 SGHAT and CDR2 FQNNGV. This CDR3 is CASSSPLPGLAFEQFF. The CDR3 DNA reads TGTGCCAGCAGCAGCCCCTTACCGGGACTAGCGTTTGAGCAGTTCTTC.

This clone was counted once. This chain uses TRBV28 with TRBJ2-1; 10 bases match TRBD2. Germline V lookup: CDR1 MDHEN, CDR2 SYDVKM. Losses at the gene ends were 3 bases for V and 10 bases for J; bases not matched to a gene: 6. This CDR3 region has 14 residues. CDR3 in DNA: TGTGCCAGCAGTTTTCTAGCGGGAGTAAGAGAGCAGTTCTTC. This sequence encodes CASSFLAGVREQFF.

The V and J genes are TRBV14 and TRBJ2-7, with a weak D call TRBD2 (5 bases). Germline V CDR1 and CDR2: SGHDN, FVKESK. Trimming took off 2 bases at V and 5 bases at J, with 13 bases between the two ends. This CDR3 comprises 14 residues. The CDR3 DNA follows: TGTGCCAGCAGCCAAATTATTGACTACCACGAGCAGTACTTC. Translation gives CASSQIIDYHEQYF.

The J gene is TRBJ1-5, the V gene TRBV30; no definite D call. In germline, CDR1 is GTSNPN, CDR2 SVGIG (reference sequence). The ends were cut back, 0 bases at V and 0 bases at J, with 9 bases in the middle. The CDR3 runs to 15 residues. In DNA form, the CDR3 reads TGTGCCTGGAGTGTAAGCTCAGGTAGCAATCAGCCCCAGCATTTT. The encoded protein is CAWSVSSGSNQPQHF.

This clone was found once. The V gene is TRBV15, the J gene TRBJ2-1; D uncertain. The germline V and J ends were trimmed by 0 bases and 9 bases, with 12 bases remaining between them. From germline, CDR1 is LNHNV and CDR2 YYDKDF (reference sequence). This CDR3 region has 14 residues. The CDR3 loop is CATSRDHGFFEQFF. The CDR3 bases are TGTGCCACCAGCAGAGATCACGGGTTCTTTGAGCAGTTCTTC.

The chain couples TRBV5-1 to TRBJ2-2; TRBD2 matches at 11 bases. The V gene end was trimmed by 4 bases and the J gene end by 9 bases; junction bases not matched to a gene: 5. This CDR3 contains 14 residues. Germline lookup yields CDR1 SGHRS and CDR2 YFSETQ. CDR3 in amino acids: CASSTGTSGRELFF. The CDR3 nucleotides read TGCGCCAGCAGCACCGGGACTAGCGGTAGGGAGCTGTTTTTT.

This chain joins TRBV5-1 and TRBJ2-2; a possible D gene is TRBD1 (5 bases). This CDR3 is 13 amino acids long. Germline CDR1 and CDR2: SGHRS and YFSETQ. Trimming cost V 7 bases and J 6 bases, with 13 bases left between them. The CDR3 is CASSDQGAGELFF. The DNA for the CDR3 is TGCGCCAGCTCCGACCAAGGGGCCGGGGAGCTGTTTTTT. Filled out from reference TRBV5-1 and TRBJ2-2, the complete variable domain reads KAGVTQTPRYLIKTRGQQVTLSCSPISGHRSVSWYQQTPGQGLQFLFEYFSETQRNKGNFPGRFSGRQFSNSRSEMNVSTLELGDSALYLCASSDQGAGELFFGEGSRLTVL.

The CDR3 loop reads CASTTGTHTDTQYF. In DNA form, the CDR3 reads TGTGCCAGCACTACCGGGACTCACACAGATACGCAGTATTTT. The J gene is TRBJ2-3, the V gene TRBV28; D perhaps matches TRBD2 (6 bases). Germline V CDR1 and CDR2: MDHEN, SYDVKM. The V end was cut by 7 bases, the J end by 2 bases, with 13 bases between. The CDR3 totals 14 residues.

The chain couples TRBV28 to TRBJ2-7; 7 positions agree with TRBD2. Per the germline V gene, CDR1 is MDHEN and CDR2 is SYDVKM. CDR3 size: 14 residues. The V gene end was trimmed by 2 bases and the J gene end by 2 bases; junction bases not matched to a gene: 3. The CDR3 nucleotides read TGTGCCAGCAGTTTAATGCGGGGGACCTACGAGCAGTACTTC. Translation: CASSLMRGTYEQYF.

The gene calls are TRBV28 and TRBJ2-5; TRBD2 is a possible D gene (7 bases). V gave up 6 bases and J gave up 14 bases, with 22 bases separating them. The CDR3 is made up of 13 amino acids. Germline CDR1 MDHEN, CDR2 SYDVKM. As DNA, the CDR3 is TGTGCCAGCAGACTTAGGGGGGGCAGAGACTTATACTTC. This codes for CASRLRGGRDLYF.

The CDR3 nucleotides read TGTGCCAGCAGCCTCTCGGGACTAGCGGAGAACTACAATGAGCAGTTCTTC. It is translated as CASSLSGLAENYNEQFF. This chain joins TRBV7-9 and TRBJ2-1; 11 bases are shared with TRBD2. In germline, CDR1 is SEHNR, CDR2 FQNEAQ (reference sequence). The CDR3 is 17 amino acids. Losses at the gene ends were 5 bases for V and 3 bases for J; bases not matched to a gene: 9.

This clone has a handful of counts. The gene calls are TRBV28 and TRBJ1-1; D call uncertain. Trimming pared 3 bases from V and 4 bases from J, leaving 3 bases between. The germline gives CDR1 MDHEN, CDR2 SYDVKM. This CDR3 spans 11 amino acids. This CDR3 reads CASSFLTEAFF. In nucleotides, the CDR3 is TGTGCCAGCAGTTTTCTCACTGAAGCTTTCTTT. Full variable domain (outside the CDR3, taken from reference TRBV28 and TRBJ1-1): DVKVTQSSRYLVKRTGEKVFLECVQDMDHENMFWYRQDPGLGLRLIYFSYDVKMKEKGDIPEGYSVSREKKERFSLILESASTNQTSMYLCASSFLTEAFFGQGTRLTVV.